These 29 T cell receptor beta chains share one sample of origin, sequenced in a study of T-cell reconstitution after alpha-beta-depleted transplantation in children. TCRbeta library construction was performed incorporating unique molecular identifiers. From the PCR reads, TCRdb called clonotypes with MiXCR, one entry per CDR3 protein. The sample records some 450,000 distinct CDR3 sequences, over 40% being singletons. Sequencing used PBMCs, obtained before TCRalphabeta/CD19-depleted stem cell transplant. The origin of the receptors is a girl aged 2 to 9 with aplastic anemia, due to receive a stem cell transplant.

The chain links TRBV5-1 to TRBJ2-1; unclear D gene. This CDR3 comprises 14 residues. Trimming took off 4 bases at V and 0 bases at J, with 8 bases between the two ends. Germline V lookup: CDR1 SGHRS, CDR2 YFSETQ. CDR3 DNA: TGCGCCAGCAGCCCCCCCCTCTCCTACAATGAGCAGTTCTTC. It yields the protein CASSPPLSYNEQFF.

CDR3: CATSRGGSNGETQYF. In DNA form, the CDR3 reads TGTGCCACCAGCCGCGGCGGGAGTAACGGAGAGACCCAGTACTTC. V usage is TRBV15 and J usage is TRBJ2-5; 7 nucleotides match TRBD2. Germline V CDR1 and CDR2: LNHNV, YYDKDF (reference sequence). With 5 bases clipped from V and 4 bases from J, the junction kept 10 bases outside the gene matches. The CDR3 sequence is 15 residues long.

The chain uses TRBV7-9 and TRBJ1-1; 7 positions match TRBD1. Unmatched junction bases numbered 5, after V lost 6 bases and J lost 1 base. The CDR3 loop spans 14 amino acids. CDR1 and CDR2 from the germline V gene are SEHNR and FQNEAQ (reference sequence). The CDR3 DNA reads TGTGCCAGCAGACAGGGGAGTGGGAACACTGAAGCTTTCTTT. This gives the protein CASRQGSGNTEAFF. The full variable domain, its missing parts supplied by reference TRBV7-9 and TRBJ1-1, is DTGVSQNPRHKITKRGQNVTFRCDPISEHNRLYWYRQTLGQGPEFLTYFQNEAQLEKSRLLSDRFSAERPKGSFSTLEIQRTEQGDSAMYLCASRQGSGNTEAFFGQGTRLTVV.

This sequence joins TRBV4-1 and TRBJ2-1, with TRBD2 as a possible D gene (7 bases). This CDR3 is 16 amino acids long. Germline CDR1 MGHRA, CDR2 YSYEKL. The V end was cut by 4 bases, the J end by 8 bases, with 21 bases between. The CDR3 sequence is CASSPRGGSSRDEQFF. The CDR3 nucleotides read TGCGCCAGCAGCCCCAGGGGCGGGAGTTCCCGCGATGAGCAGTTCTTC.

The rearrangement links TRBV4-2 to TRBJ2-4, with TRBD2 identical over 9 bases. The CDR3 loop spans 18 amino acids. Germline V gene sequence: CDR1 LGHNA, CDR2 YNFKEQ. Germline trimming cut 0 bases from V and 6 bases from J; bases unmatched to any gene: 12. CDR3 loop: CASSQDLRAGGGRNIQYF. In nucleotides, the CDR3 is TGTGCCAGCAGCCAAGATTTACGAGCGGGAGGCGGTAGAAACATTCAGTACTTC.

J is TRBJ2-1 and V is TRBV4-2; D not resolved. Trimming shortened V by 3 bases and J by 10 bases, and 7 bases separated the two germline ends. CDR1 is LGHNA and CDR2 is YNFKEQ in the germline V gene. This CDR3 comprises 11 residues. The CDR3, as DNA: TGTGCCAGCAGCCAGAATGGGGAGCAGTTCTTC. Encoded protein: CASSQNGEQFF.

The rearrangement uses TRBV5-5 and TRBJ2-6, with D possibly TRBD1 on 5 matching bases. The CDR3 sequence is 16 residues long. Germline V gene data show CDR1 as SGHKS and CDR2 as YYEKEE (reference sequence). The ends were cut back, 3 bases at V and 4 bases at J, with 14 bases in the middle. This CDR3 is CASSSDGQMGANVLTF. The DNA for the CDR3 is TGTGCCAGCAGCTCGGACGGACAAATGGGGGCCAACGTCCTGACTTTC.

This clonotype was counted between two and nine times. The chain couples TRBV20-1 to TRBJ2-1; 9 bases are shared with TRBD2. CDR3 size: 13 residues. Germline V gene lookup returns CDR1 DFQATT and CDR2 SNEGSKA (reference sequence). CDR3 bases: TGCAGAGGTAGCGGGAGTACCTACAATGAGCAGTTCTTC. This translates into CRGSGSTYNEQFF.

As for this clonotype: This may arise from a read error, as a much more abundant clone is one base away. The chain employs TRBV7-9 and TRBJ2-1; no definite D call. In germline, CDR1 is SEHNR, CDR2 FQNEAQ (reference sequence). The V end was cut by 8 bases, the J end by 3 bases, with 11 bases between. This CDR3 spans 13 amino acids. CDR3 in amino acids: CASGQGLYNEQFF. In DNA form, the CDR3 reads TGTGCCAGCGGCCAAGGGCTCTACAATGAGCAGTTCTTC.

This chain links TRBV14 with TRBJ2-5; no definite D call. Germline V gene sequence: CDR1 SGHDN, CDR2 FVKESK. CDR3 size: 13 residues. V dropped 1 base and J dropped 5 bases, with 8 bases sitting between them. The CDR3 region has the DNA TGTGCCAGCAGCCAAGGGGTTATCGAGACCCAGTACTTC. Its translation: CASSQGVIETQYF.

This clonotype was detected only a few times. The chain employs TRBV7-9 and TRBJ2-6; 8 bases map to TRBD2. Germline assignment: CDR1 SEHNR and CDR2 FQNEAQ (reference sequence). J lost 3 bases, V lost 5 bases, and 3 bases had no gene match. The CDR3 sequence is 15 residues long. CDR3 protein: CASSGAGGGANVLTF. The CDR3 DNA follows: TGTGCCAGCAGCGGCGCGGGAGGTGGGGCCAACGTCCTGACTTTC.

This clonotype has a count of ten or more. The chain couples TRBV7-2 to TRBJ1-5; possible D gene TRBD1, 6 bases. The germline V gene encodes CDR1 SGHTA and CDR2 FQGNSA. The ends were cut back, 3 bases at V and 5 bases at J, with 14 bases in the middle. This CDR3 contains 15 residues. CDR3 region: CASSLGRGPYQPQHF. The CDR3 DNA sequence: TGTGCCAGCAGCTTGGGGCGGGGGCCCTATCAGCCCCAGCATTTT.

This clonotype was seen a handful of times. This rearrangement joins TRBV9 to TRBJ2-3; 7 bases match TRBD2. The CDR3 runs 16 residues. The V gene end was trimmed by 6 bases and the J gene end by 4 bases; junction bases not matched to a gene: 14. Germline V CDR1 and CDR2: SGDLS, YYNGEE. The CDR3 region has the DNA TGTGCCAGCAACAAAGCCGGGGGGTTTTACGCAGATACGCAGTATTTT. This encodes CASNKAGGFYADTQYF.

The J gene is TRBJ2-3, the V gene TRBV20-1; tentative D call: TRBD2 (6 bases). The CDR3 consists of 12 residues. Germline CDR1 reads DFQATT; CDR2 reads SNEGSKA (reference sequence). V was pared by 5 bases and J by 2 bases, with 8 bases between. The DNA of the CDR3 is TGCAGTGCTGGACTAACCACAGATACGCAGTATTTT. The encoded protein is CSAGLTTDTQYF.

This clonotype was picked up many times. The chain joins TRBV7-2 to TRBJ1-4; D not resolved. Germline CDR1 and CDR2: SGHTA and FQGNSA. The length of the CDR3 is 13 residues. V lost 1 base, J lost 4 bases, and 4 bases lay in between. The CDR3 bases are TGTGCCAGCAGCTTAGGGGATAATGAAAAACTGTTTTTT. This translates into CASSLGDNEKLFF.

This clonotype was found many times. The CDR3 DNA reads TGCGCCAGCAGCTTGAATGCAGGGTCGACCTACGAGCAGTACTTC. Translated: CASSLNAGSTYEQYF. The chain combines TRBV5-1 with TRBJ2-7, with D tentatively TRBD1 (5 bases). V dropped 1 base and J dropped 2 bases, with 13 bases sitting between them. The CDR3 is 15 amino acids. In germline, CDR1 is SGHRS, CDR2 YFSETQ.

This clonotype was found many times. This chain's CDR3 is CASSYSQSYYGYTF. The CDR3 DNA sequence: TGTGCCAGCAGTTACTCACAGAGCTACTATGGCTACACCTTC. The chain carries TRBV6-5 and TRBJ1-2; D call uncertain. The CDR3 consists of 14 residues. CDR1 and CDR2 from the germline V gene are MNHEY and SVGAGI. Deletions cut 0 bases from V and 3 bases from J, with 8 bases between.

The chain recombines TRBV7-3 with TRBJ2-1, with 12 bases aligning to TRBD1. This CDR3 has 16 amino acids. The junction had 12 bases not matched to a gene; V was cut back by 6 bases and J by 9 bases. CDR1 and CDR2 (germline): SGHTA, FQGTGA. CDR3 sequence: CASSFRDRGRTGEQFF. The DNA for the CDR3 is TGTGCCAGCAGTTTCCGGGACAGGGGGCGAACGGGTGAGCAGTTCTTC.

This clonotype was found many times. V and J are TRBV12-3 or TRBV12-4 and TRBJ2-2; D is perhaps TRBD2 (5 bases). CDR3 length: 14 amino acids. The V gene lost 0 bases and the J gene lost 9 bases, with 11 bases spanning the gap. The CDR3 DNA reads TGTGCCAGCAGTTTAGCTGCGGGTAGCAGGGAGCTGTTTTTT. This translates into CASSLAAGSRELFF.

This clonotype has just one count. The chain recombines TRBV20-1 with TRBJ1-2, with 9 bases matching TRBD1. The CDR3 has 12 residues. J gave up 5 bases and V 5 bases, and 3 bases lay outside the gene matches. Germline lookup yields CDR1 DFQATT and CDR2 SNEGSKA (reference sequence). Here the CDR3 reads CSAQQGAYGYTF. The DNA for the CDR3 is TGCAGTGCTCAACAGGGGGCATATGGCTACACCTTC.

In nucleotides, the CDR3 is TGTGCCAGCAGCTTAACAGGGGTCGAGTATGGCTACACCTTC. As protein: CASSLTGVEYGYTF. The chain joins TRBV5-5 to TRBJ1-2, with 7 positions matching TRBD1. Germline V CDR1 and CDR2: SGHKS, YYEKEE (reference sequence). The CDR3 runs to 14 residues. The V and J ends lost 2 bases and 5 bases, in that order; junction bases with no gene match: 6.

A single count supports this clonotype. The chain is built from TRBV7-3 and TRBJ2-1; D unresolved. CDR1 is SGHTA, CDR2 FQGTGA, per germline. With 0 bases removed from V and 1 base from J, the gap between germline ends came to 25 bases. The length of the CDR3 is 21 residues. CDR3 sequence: CASSLTSFGRVRKTSYNEQFF. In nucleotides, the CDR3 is TGTGCCAGCAGCTTAACATCGTTTGGACGGGTCCGCAAAACGTCCTACAATGAGCAGTTCTTC.

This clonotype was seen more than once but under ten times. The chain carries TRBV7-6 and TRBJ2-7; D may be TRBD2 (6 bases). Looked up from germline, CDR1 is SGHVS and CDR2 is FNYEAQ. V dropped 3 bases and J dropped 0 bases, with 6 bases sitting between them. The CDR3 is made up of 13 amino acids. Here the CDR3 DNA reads TGTGCCAGCAGCTTGGACTACTCCTACGAGCAGTACTTC. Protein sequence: CASSLDYSYEQYF. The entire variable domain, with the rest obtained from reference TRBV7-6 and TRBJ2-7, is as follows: GAGVSQSPRYKVTKRGQDVALRCDPISGHVSLYWYRQALGQGPEFLTYFNYEAQQDKSGLPNDRFSAERPEGSISTLTIQRTEQRDSAMYRCASSLDYSYEQYFGPGTRLTVT.

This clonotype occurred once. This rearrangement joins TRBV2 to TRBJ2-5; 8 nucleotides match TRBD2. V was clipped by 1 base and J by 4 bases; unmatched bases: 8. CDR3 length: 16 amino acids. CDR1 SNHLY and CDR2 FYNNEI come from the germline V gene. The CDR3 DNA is TGTGCCAGCAGTGAAGAGGTGACGGGGGGGCTAGAGACCCAGTACTTC. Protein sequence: CASSEEVTGGLETQYF.

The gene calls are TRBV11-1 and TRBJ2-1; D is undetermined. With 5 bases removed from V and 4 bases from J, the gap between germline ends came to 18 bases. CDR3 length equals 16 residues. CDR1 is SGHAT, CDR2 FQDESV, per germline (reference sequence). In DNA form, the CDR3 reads TGTGCCAGCAGCCAAAGCACGAATTCCCCTTACAATGAGCAGTTCTTC. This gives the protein CASSQSTNSPYNEQFF.

CDR3 loop: CASSLVTNGYTF. CDR3 DNA: TGTGCCAGCAGTTTGGTTACGAATGGCTACACCTTC. The chain combines TRBV12-3 or TRBV12-4 with TRBJ1-2; no reliable D call. There are 12 residues in the CDR3. The germline V and J ends were trimmed by 3 bases and 6 bases, with 8 bases remaining between them.

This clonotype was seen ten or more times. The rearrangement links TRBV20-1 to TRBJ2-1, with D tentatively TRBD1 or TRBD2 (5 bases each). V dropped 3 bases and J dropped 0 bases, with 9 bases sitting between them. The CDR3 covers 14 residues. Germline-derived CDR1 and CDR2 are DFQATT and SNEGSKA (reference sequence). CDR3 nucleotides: TGCAGTGCTAGGTCAGGGAGCTCCTACAATGAGCAGTTCTTC. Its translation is CSARSGSSYNEQFF.

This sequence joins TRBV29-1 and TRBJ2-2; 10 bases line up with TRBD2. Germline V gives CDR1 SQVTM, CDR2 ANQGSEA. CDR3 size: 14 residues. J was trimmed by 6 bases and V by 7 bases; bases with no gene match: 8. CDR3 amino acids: CSAQSGRAAGELFF. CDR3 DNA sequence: TGCAGCGCCCAAAGCGGGAGGGCCGCCGGGGAGCTGTTTTTT.

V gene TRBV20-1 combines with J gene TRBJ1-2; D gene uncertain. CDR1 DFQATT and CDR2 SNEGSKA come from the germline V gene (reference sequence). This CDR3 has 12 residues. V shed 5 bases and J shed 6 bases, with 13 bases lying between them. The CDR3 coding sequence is TGCAGTGCTCTCGGAAGGGTAAATGGCTACACCTTC. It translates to CSALGRVNGYTF.